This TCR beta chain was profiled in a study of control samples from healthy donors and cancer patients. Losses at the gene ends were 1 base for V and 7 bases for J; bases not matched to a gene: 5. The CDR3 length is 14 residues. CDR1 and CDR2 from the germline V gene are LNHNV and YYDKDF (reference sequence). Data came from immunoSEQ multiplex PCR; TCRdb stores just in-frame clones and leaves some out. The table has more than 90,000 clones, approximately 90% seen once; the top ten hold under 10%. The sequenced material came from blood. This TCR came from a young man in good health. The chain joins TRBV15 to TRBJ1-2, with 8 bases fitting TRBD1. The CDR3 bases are TGTGCCACCAGCAGAGTGACAGGGGAGGGTGGCTACACCTTC. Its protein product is CATSRVTGEGGYTF. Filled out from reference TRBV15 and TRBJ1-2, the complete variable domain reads DAMVIQNPRYQVTQFGKPVTLSCSQTLNHNVMYWYQQKSSQAPKLLFHYYDKDFNNEADTPDNFQSRRPNTSFCFLDIRSPGLGDTAMYLCATSRVTGEGGYTFGSGTRLTVV.